Here is one T cell receptor (beta chain) with its context. This clone's antigen is unknown. No base-level quality is on record; no much larger clone is a single base apart. The data were taken from a study of blood T cells in healthy people across ages (dated by TCRdb to 2015 to 2017). In terms of the full investigation: Template switching captured roughly one uniquely barcoded TCR beta cDNA molecule per two T cells in model experiments. To avoid experimental bias, donors of different ages were randomly spread across the sequencing lanes. The donors were split into four age groups: young (average around 15 years), middle-aged (about 40), aged (62) and long-lived (over 80). Two additional independent replicas of 1 million unique cDNA reads from the same blood draw were analyzed for two donors (one aged 18 to 30 and one aged 80 or older). Age-related changes in TCR beta repertoire diversity were measured in the study by deep sequencing normalized with unique cDNA molecular identifiers. Broader findings and caveats from the paper: Observed TCR beta diversity per million T cells fell roughly linearly with age, and a significant reduction was already apparent by age about 36. Observed TCR beta diversity correlated strongly with the percentage of naive T cells measured by flow cytometry. Total diversity estimates from one million sequenced T cells were considered lower bounds and underestimates. The CMV infection status of donors was not known, potentially confounding age-related changes in expanded clonotypes. Compared with the aged group, the long-lived group had more naive CD4+ T cells, fewer expanded clones and increased TCR diversity, a pattern suggesting age selection. Conclusive comparison of naive and antigen-experienced compartments was prevented by the profiling of bulk unsorted PBMCs.

Donors were approximately 42 systemically healthy Caucasian individuals from Russia aged roughly 6 to 90 years. Each donor gave roughly 11 milliliters of peripheral blood, drawn into EDTA-treated Vacutainer tubes. Ficoll-Paque density-gradient centrifugation was used to isolate PBMCs, with at least 7 million per sample. Trizol reagent was used to extract total RNA from PBMCs, with at least 5 micrograms per sample. Naive CD45RAhigh/CD27high T cell percentages were measured by flow cytometry on a PBMC aliquot from every donor. The library was produced with 5' RACE. Sequencing relied on an Illumina HiSeq 2500. The second PCR ran for about 7 to 11 cycles and used a J-beta primer mix along with a sample-barcoded 5' primer. A template-switch 5' adaptor carrying 12 random nucleotides introduced a unique molecular identifier onto each TCR beta cDNA molecule. Each sample yielded at least 2.5 million CDR3-containing paired-end reads. First-strand cDNA synthesis was performed from all RNA using the Mint cDNA synthesis kit, with priming by a TRBC-specific oligonucleotide. Following uracil-DNA glycosylase treatment, all cDNA underwent a first 18-cycle PCR with the universal primers M1SS and BC2_uni_R. For the original study's pipeline: For normalization, 1 million high-quality reads, each with a distinct molecular identifier, were randomly selected from each sample. Instead of being binned into consensus sequences, reads that shared molecular identifiers were thrown out. CDR3 identification, clonotype clustering and error correction used MiTCR with a Q25 quality threshold and the strictest error-elimination algorithm. A nonparametric unseen species model with Euler transformation was used to estimate a lower bound on total TCR beta diversity. The public reads were quality trimmed at Q25 with fastp and then assembled into clones with MiXCR by TCRdb, keeping productive beta chains. Every distinct CDR3 protein forms one entry, paired with its most common genes and DNA. TCRdb, rather than the study authors, made the V and J calls. The sample table shows 1.5 million or so distinct CDR3 sequences, and about 42% are seen once. The top ten constitute 4% of the sample.

Unmatched junction bases come to 11, with V trimmed by 5 bases and J by 6 bases. The CDR3, from cysteine to phenylalanine, totals 16 residues. Kept here is only the CDR3 DNA, which spans 48 bases and is read in frame from base 1. CDR1 and CDR2 are drawn from the germline V gene: KGHSH, LQKENI. Specimen: blood. The receptor's source is a woman between 18 and 29 years old in good health. The rearrangement joined TRBV18 to TRBJ2-7, with 12 junctional bases fitting TRBD2. CDR3 loop: CASSSRTSGIYREQYF. The nucleotide sequence reads TGTGCCAGCTCATCGCGGACTAGCGGGATTTATCGCGAGCAGTACTTC.